The 9 T cell receptor beta chains given below trace back to one sample, sequenced in a study of T cells in Graves' hyperthyroidism and ophthalmopathy. RNA transcripts gave rise to amplified TCR beta CDR3 regions. HTBI primers drove first-round RT-PCR of the TCR CDR3. TCRdb reprocessed the multiplex PCR reads via MiXCR and lists one record per CDR3 protein. The sample holds almost 600,000 distinct CDR3 sequences; about half are singletons and the top ten take about 8.3%. Source material: peripheral blood or thyroid tissue (not recorded which). The receptors originated from a woman aged 18-35 years with Graves' hyperthyroidism.

This chain joins TRBV6-2 or TRBV6-3 and TRBJ2-5, with 15 bases lining up with TRBD2. After removal of 4 bases from V and 1 base from J, the junction contained 4 bases not matched to a gene. Germline CDR1 reads MNHEY; CDR2 reads SVGEGT. The CDR3 is 17 residues long. The CDR3 region is CASSSGTSGRRQETQYF. CDR3 nucleotide sequence: TGTGCCAGCAGTTCCGGGACTAGCGGGAGGCGCCAAGAGACCCAGTACTTC.

The chain employs TRBV25-1 and TRBJ1-1, with TRBD1 as a possible D gene (6 bases). The CDR3 runs to 16 residues. Trimming left V 4 bases short and J 1 base short, with 16 bases between. The germline CDR1 and CDR2 sequences are MGHDK and SYGVNS. CDR3 loop: CASSASAGAANTEAFF. The CDR3 DNA follows: TGTGCCAGCAGTGCTAGTGCAGGGGCGGCGAACACTGAAGCTTTCTTT.

This clonotype was picked up many times. The chain couples TRBV7-3 to TRBJ2-1; D is ambiguous. The CDR3 has 11 residues. Germline V CDR1 and CDR2: SGHTA, FQGTGA. V shed 2 bases and J shed 10 bases, with 6 bases lying between them. CDR3 nucleotides: TGTGCCAGCAGCTTACCCGAGGAGCAGTTCTTC. It codes for CASSLPEEQFF. The full variable domain, rest sourced from reference TRBV7-3 and TRBJ2-1, is GAGVSQTPSNKVTEKGKYVELRCDPISGHTALYWYRQSLGQGPEFLIYFQGTGAADDSGLPNDRFFAVRPEGSVSTLKIQRTERGDSAVYLCASSLPEEQFFGPGTRLTVL.

The chain is built from TRBV2 and TRBJ1-2; 10 nucleotides match TRBD1. The CDR3 runs 15 residues. V lost 5 bases and J lost 7; bases outside the gene matches: 10. Germline assignment: CDR1 SNHLY and CDR2 FYNNEI. The CDR3 here is CASSSGTGVVAGYTF. CDR3 nucleotide sequence: TGTGCCAGCAGTTCCGGGACAGGGGTTGTGGCTGGCTACACCTTC.

As for this clonotype: Just one base apart from a much larger clone, this may be a read error. V usage is TRBV20-1 and J usage is TRBJ2-6, with 7 bases that match TRBD2. This CDR3 is 17 amino acids long. Germline CDR1 reads DFQATT; CDR2 reads SNEGSKA (reference sequence). The CDR3: CSARGGGVGSGVNVLTF. The CDR3, as DNA: TGCAGTGCTAGAGGTGGGGGGGTGGGCTCTGGGGTCAACGTCCTGACTTTC.

The J gene is TRBJ2-2, the V gene TRBV4-1; 11 nucleotides line up with TRBD2. Germline V gives CDR1 MGHRA, CDR2 YSYEKL. V was clipped by 1 base and J by 6 bases; unmatched bases: 10. The CDR3 consists of 18 residues. In DNA, the CDR3 is TGCGCCAGCAGCCAAGGGGTATTAGCGGGAGGGCCCGCCGGGGAGCTGTTTTTT. It specifies CASSQGVLAGGPAGELFF.

This chain links TRBV6-5 with TRBJ1-3; TRBD1 matches 7 bases. J was trimmed by 3 bases and V by 11 bases; bases with no gene match: 10. From germline, CDR1 is MNHEY and CDR2 SVGAGI. The CDR3 runs to 14 residues. The CDR3 region has the DNA TGTGCCGTAGCGAAGGGGGCCATTGGAAACACCATATATTTT. Translating it yields CAVAKGAIGNTIYF.

Comment on this clonotype: Likely a read error: the CDR3 ends without its conserved phenylalanine or tryptophan. It is unclear where the CDR3 begins or ends on the DNA, so no DNA is shown, and the CDR3 is as TCRdb lists it. This chain links TRBV24-1 with TRBJ1-1. Germline V lookup: CDR1 KGHDR, CDR2 SFDVKD. Ends included, the CDR3 has 12 residues. CDR3 in amino acids: CATSDFGLEASL.

V gene TRBV7-2 combines with J gene TRBJ1-6, with D unclear. Germline V gene data show CDR1 as SGHTA and CDR2 as FQGNSA. V shed 1 base and J shed 5 bases, with 9 bases lying between them. This CDR3 is built from 15 residues. CDR3 DNA sequence: TGTGCCAGCAGCTTAGGGTGGAGCCATAATTCACCCCTCCACTTT. This codes for CASSLGWSHNSPLHF.